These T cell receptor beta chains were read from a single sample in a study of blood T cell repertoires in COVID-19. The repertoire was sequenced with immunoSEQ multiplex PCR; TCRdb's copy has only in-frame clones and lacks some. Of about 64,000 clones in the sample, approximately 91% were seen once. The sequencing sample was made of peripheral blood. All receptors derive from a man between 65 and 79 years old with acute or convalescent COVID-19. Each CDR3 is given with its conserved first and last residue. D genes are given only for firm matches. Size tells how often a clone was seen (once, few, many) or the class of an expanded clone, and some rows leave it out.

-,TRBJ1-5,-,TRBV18,CASSPRQGTNQPQHF,TGTGCCAGCTCACCCCGGCAGGGCACCAATCAGCCCCAGCATTTT
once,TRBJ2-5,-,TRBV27,CASSQGTRRGRETQYF,TGTGCCAGCAGCCAAGGGACTCGCAGGGGGAGAGAGACCCAGTACTTC
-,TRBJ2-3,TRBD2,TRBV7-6,CASSSGLAGETDTQYF,TGTGCCAGCAGCTCCGGACTAGCGGGGGAAACAGATACGCAGTATTTT
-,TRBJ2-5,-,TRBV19,CASSIDRGETQYF,TGTGCCAGTAGTATAGACAGGGGTGAGACCCAGTACTTC
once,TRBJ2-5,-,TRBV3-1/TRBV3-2,CASSQSKAQETQYF,TGTGCCAGCAGCCAATCGAAAGCCCAAGAGACCCAGTACTTC
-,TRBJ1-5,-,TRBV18,CASSPADYRGLNQPQHF,TGTGCCAGCTCACCCGCGGACTACCGAGGCCTCAATCAGCCCCAGCATTTT
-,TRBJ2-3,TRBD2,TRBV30,CAWEGPNTDTQYF,TGTGCATGGGAGGGGCCCAACACAGATACGCAGTATTTT
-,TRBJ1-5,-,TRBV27,CASSSGGLGNQPQHF,TGTGCCAGCAGTTCGGGGGGGCTCGGCAATCAGCCCCAGCATTTT
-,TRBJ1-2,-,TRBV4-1,CASSQESGRKNTNYGYTF,TGCGCCAGCAGCCAAGAATCCGGCAGGAAAAACACTAACTATGGCTACACCTTC
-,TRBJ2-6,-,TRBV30,CAWNRERHSGANVLTF,TGTGCCTGGAATCGGGAGAGACACTCTGGGGCCAACGTCCTGACTTTC
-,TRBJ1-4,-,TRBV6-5,CASSPSRGREKLFF,TGTGCCAGCAGTCCCTCCAGGGGCAGAGAAAAACTGTTTTTT
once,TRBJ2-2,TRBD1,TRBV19,CASSMTGGGTGELFF,TGTGCCAGTAGTATGACAGGGGGTGGGACCGGGGAGCTGTTTTTT
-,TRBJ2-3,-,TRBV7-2,CASSLVSGSDTQYF,TGTGCCAGCAGCTTAGTCTCCGGTTCAGATACGCAGTATTTT
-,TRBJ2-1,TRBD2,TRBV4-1,CASSHPAGAIYNEQFF,TGCGCCAGCAGCCACCCAGCGGGGGCCATTTACAATGAGCAGTTCTTC
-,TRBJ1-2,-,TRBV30,CAWSVRGSTGTF,TGTGCCTGGAGTGTACGAGGCTCCACGGGCACCTTC
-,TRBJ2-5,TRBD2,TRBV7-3,CASSSGLWGTQYF,TGTGCCAGCAGCTCGGGACTATGGGGGACCCAGTACTTC
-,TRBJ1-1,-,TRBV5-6,CASSLTGITEAFF,TGTGCCAGCAGCTTAACAGGGATCACTGAAGCTTTCTTT
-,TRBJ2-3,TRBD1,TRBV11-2,CASSLRARGRDTQYF,TGTGCCAGCAGCTTACGGGCCAGGGGGCGAGATACGCAGTATTTT
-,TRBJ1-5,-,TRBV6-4,CASSDSIVYGHSNQPQHF,TGTGCCAGCAGTGACTCGATCGTATACGGACATAGCAATCAGCCCCAGCATTTT